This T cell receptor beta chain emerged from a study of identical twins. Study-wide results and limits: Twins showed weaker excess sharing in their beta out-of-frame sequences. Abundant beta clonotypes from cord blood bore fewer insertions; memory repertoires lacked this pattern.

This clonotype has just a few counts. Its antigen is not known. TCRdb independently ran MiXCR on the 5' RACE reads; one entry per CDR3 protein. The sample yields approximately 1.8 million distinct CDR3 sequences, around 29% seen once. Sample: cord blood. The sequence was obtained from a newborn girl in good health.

The DNA for the CDR3 is TGTGCCAGCAGCCGCCCGGGACTAGCGGGATTCGAGCAGTTCTTC. It yields the protein CASSRPGLAGFEQFF. The rearrangement links TRBV3-1 to TRBJ2-1; TRBD2 aligns across 13 bases. The CDR3 totals 15 residues. The germline V gene has CDR1 LGHDT and CDR2 YNNKEL (reference sequence). J gave up 10 bases and V 4 bases, and 7 bases lay outside the gene matches.